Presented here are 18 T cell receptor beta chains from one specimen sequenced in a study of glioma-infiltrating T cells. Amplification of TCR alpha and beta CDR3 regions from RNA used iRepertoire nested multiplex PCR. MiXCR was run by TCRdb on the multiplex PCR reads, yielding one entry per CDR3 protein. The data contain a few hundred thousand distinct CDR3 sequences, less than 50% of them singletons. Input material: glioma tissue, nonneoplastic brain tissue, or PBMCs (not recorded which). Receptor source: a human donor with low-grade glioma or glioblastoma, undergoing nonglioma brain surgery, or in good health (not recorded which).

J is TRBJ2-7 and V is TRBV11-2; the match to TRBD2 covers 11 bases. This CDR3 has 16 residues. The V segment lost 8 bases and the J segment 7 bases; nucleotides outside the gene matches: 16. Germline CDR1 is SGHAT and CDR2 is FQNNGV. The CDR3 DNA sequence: TGTGCCAGCTCAACATCTAGCGGGAGGCTCTACAATGAGCAGTACTTC. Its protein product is CASSTSSGRLYNEQYF.

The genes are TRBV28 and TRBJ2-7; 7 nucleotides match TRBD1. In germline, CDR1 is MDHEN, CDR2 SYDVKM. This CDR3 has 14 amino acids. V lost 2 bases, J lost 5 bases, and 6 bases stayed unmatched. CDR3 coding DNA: TGTGCCAGCAGTTTACGTGACAGGGACCACGAGCAGTACTTC. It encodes CASSLRDRDHEQYF.

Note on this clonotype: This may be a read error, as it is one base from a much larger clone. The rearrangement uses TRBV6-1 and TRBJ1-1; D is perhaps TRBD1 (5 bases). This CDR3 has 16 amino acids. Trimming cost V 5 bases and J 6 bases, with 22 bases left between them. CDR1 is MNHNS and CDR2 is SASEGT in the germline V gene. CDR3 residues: CASSPPVGGDAPEAFF. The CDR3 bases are TGTGCCAGCAGTCCGCCAGTGGGGGGGGACGCGCCTGAAGCTTTCTTT.

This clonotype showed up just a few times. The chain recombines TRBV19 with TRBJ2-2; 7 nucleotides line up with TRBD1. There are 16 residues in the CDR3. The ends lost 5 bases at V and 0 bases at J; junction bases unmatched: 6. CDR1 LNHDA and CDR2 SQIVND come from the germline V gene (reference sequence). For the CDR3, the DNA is TGTGCCAGTAGTGCCCGACAGGGAGCGAACACCGGGGAGCTGTTTTTT. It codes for CASSARQGANTGELFF.

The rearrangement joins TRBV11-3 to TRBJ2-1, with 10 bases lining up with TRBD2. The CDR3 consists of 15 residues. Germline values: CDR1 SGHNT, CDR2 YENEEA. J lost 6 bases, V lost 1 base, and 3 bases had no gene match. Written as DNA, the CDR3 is TGTGCCAGCAGCTTAGCCAGCGGGAGGGCCAATGAGCAGTTCTTC. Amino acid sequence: CASSLASGRANEQFF. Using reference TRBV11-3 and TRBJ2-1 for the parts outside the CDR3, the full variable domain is EAGVVQSPRYKIIEKKQPVAFWCNPISGHNTLYWYLQNLGQGPELLIRYENEEAVDDSQLPKDRFSAERLKGVDSTLKIQPAELGDSAVYLCASSLASGRANEQFFGPGTRLTVL.

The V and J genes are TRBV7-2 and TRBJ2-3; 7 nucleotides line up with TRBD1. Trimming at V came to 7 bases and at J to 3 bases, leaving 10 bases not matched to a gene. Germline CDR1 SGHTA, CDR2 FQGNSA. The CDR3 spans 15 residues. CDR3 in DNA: TGTGCCAGCATCCTCGACAGGGCGGAAACAGATACGCAGTATTTT. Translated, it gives CASILDRAETDTQYF.

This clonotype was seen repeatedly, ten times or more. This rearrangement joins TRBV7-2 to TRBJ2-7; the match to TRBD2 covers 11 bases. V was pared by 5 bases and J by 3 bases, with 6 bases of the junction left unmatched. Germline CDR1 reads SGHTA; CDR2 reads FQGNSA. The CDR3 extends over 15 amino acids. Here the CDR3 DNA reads TGTGCCAGCAGCCAAAGGGGACTAGCGGACTACGAGCAGTACTTC. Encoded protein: CASSQRGLADYEQYF.

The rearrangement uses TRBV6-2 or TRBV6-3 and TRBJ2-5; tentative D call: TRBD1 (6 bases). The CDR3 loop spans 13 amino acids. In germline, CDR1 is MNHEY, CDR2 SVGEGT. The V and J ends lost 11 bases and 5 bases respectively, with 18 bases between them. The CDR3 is CAASSTGSETQYF. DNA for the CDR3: TGTGCCGCCAGTTCCACAGGGTCCGAGACCCAGTACTTC.

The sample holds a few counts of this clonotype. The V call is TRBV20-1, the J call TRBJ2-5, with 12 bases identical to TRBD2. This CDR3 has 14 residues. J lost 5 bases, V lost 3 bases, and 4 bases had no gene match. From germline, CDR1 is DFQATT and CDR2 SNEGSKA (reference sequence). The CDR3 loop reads CSARWLAGGETQYF. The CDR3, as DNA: TGCAGTGCTAGGTGGCTAGCGGGAGGGGAGACCCAGTACTTC.

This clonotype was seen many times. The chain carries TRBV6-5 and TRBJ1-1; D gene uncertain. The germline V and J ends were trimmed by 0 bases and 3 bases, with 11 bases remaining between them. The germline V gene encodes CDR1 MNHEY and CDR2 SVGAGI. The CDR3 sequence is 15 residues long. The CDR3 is CASSYSGQPYTEAFF. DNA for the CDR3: TGTGCCAGCAGTTACTCAGGGCAGCCTTACACTGAAGCTTTCTTT.

The CDR3 sequence: CASSRFSGANVLTF. Written as DNA, the CDR3 is TGTGCCAGCAGTCGGTTCTCTGGGGCCAACGTCCTGACTTTC. The V gene is TRBV28, the J gene TRBJ2-6; D is unclear. Germline V CDR1 and CDR2: MDHEN, SYDVKM. V was trimmed by 5 bases and J by 0 bases, leaving 5 bases between them. CDR3 length: 14 residues.

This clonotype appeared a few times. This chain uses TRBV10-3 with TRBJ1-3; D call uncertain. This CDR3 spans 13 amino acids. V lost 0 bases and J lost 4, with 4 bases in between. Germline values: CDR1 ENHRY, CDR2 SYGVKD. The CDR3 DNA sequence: TGTGCCATCAGTGAGTCCGGGGGAAACACCATATATTTT. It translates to CAISESGGNTIYF.

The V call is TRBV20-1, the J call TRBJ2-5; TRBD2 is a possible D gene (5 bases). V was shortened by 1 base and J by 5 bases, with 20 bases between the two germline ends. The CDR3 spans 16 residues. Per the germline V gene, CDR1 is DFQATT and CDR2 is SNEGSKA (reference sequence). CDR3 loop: CSARAPYSVPRETQYF. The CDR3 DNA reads TGCAGTGCTAGAGCCCCCTATAGCGTTCCTCGGGAGACCCAGTACTTC.

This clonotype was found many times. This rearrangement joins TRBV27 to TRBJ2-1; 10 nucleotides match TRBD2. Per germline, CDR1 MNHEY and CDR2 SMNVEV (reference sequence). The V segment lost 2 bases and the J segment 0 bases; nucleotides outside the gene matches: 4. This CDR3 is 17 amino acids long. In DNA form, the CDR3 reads TGTGCCAGCAGTTTACTTGCTAGCGGGAGCTCCTACAATGAGCAGTTCTTC. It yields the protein CASSLLASGSSYNEQFF.

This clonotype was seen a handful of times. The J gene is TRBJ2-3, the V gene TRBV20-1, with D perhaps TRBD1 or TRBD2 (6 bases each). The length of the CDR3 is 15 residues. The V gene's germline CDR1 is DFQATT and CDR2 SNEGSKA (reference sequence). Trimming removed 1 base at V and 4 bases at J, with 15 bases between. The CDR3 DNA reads TGCAGTGCTAGAGTAGGGGGGAGGAGGTCAGATACGCAGTATTTT. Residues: CSARVGGRRSDTQYF.

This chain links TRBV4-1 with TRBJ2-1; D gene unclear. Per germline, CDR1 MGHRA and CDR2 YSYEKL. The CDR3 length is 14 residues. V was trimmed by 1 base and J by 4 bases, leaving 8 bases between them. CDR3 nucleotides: TGCGCCAGCAGCCAAGGCCCGAGGTACAATGAGCAGTTCTTC. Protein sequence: CASSQGPRYNEQFF.

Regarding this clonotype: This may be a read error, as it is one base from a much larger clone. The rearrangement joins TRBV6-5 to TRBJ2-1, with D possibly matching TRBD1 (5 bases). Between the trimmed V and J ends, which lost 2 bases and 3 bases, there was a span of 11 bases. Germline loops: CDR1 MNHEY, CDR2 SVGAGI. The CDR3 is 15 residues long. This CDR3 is CASSYPRQGYNEQFF. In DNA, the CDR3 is TGTGCCAGCAGTTACCCAAGGCAGGGCTACAATGAGCAGTTCTTC.

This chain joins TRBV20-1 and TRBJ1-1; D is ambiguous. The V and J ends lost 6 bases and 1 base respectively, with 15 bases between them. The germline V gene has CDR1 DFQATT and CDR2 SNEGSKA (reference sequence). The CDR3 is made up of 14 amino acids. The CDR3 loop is CSAPRTYKNTEAFF. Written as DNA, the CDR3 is TGCAGTGCCCCCCGGACGTATAAGAACACTGAAGCTTTCTTT.